The 19 T cell receptor beta chains reported below all come from one sample, sequenced in a study of blood T cell repertoires in COVID-19. The repertoire was sequenced with immunoSEQ multiplex PCR; TCRdb's copy has only in-frame clones and lacks some. This sample has about 210,000 clones, with more than 75% found just once. Material for sequencing was PBMCs or T cells enriched from blood (not recorded which). The source of these receptors is a man younger than 45 with acute COVID-19.

The genes are TRBV18 and TRBJ1-1, with D perhaps TRBD1 (6 bases). Trimming removed 4 bases at V and 5 bases at J, with 17 bases between. This CDR3 has 15 amino acids. Per germline, CDR1 KGHSH and CDR2 LQKENI. CDR3 sequence (DNA): TGTGCCAGCTCACGCCCCGGGGGGGGGCAAACTGAAGCTTTCTTT. The encoded protein is CASSRPGGGQTEAFF.

The J gene is TRBJ1-1, the V gene TRBV13, with D maybe TRBD1 (5 bases). Germline values: CDR1 PRHDT, CDR2 FYEKMQ (reference sequence). Trimming pared 1 base from V and 11 bases from J, leaving 11 bases between. The CDR3 runs 12 residues. This chain's CDR3 is CASSLVGGSAFF. The CDR3 DNA sequence: TGTGCCAGCAGCTTAGTGGGGGGGTCCGCTTTCTTT. Combining the CDR3 with reference TRBV13 and TRBJ1-1 gives the whole variable domain AAGVIQSPRHLIKEKRETATLKCYPIPRHDTVYWYQQGPGQDPQFLISFYEKMQSDKGSIPDRFSAQQFSDYHSELNMSSLELGDSALYFCASSLVGGSAFFGQGTRLTVV.

J is TRBJ2-1 and V is TRBV7-6; a weak D match, TRBD1 (5 bases). CDR3 length: 17 amino acids. Germline lookup yields CDR1 SGHVS and CDR2 FNYEAQ. The V end lost 1 base, the J end lost 4 bases, and 17 bases lay between the germline ends. CDR3 bases: TGTGCCAGCAGCTTAGAGGCCAGGGAAATACAATACAATGAGCAGTTCTTC. This gives the protein CASSLEAREIQYNEQFF.

The rearrangement joins TRBV5-4 to TRBJ1-3, with 7 nucleotides matching TRBD1. Germline-derived CDR1 and CDR2 are SGHNT and YYREEE (reference sequence). The CDR3 loop spans 16 amino acids. The junction had 6 bases not matched to a gene; V was cut back by 0 bases and J by 3 bases. CDR3 residues: CASSLGQGWGGNTIYF. The CDR3 region has the DNA TGTGCCAGCAGCTTGGGACAGGGATGGGGTGGAAACACCATATATTTT. The variable domain in full, with the rest retrieved from reference TRBV5-4 and TRBJ1-3, is ETGVTQSPTHLIKTRGQQVTLRCSSQSGHNTVSWYQQALGQGPQFIFQYYREEENGRGNFPPRFSGLQFPNYSSELNVNALELDDSALYLCASSLGQGWGGNTIYFGEGSWLTVV.

The rearrangement joins TRBV9 to TRBJ1-2; 7 nucleotides align to TRBD1. Germline-derived CDR1 and CDR2 are SGDLS and YYNGEE. Trimming cost V 7 bases and J 1 base; bases outside gene matches: 10. The CDR3 extends over 15 amino acids. The CDR3 reads CASHTGTAVNYGYTF. CDR3 nucleotide sequence: TGTGCCAGCCACACAGGGACAGCTGTTAACTATGGCTACACCTTC. Drawing the rest from reference TRBV9 and TRBJ1-2, the complete variable domain is DSGVTQTPKHLITATGQRVTLRCSPRSGDLSVYWYQQSLDQGLQFLIQYYNGEERAKGNILERFSAQQFPDLHSELNLSSLELGDSALYFCASHTGTAVNYGYTFGSGTRLTVV.

The V gene is TRBV6-1, the J gene TRBJ2-7, with TRBD1 as a possible D gene (6 bases). The germline V and J ends were trimmed by 3 bases and 5 bases, with 17 bases remaining between them. The germline V gene has CDR1 MNHNS and CDR2 SASEGT. This CDR3 contains 15 residues. The CDR3 region has the DNA TGTGCCAGCAGTGATCAGGGGTTGGGCAACCACGAGCAGTACTTC. Its protein product is CASSDQGLGNHEQYF.

This sequence joins TRBV11-2 and TRBJ1-4; a possible D gene is TRBD1 (6 bases). In germline, CDR1 is SGHAT, CDR2 FQNNGV. Trimming shortened V by 1 base and J by 8 bases, and 8 bases separated the two germline ends. The CDR3 is made up of 13 amino acids. CDR3 loop: CASSLAGVEKLFF. DNA of the CDR3: TGTGCCAGCAGCTTAGCAGGGGTCGAAAAACTGTTTTTT.

V gene TRBV9 combines with J gene TRBJ1-3, with 7 bases aligning to TRBD1. Germline values: CDR1 SGDLS, CDR2 YYNGEE. V shed 3 bases, J shed 6 bases, and the junction held 6 bases outside the gene matches. The CDR3 sequence is 14 residues long. The CDR3 sequence: CASSGGGFSNTIYF. The CDR3 region has the DNA TGTGCCAGCAGCGGAGGGGGCTTTTCAAACACCATATATTTT. The variable domain in full, with the rest retrieved from reference TRBV9 and TRBJ1-3, is DSGVTQTPKHLITATGQRVTLRCSPRSGDLSVYWYQQSLDQGLQFLIQYYNGEERAKGNILERFSAQQFPDLHSELNLSSLELGDSALYFCASSGGGFSNTIYFGEGSWLTVV.

The V gene is TRBV27, the J gene TRBJ1-2, with a tentative D call TRBD1 (6 bases). With 7 bases removed from V and 4 bases from J, the gap between germline ends came to 16 bases. CDR1 and CDR2 (germline): MNHEY, SMNVEV (reference sequence). The CDR3 spans 14 residues. The CDR3 loop is CASTSNRDSYGYTF. The DNA of the CDR3 is TGTGCCAGCACTAGCAACAGGGATAGCTATGGCTACACCTTC.

The chain uses TRBV6-4 and TRBJ1-5; perhaps TRBD1 as D (6 bases). This CDR3 comprises 15 residues. CDR1 and CDR2 (germline): MRHNA, SNTAGT. V was trimmed by 4 bases and J by 2 bases, leaving 12 bases between them. The CDR3 nucleotides read TGTGCCAGCAGTGTAGAGCCAGGGGGCAATCAGCCCCAGCATTTT. It is translated as CASSVEPGGNQPQHF.

The chain combines TRBV6-5 with TRBJ1-2; D unclear. The V gene's germline CDR1 is MNHEY and CDR2 SVGAGI. The CDR3 runs 13 residues. V lost 6 bases, J lost 4 bases, and 12 bases lay in between. Written as DNA, the CDR3 is TGTGCCAGCAGAGAGTCTGGAGCCTATGGCTACACCTTC. It codes for CASRESGAYGYTF.

As concerns this clone: The junction does not match germline at one end; this may be a read error. The chain recombines TRBV6-5 with TRBJ1-5; 9 nucleotides match TRBD1. This CDR3 comprises 13 residues. Germline-derived CDR1 and CDR2 are MNHEY and SVGAGI. The CDR3 here is CATRGQGNQPQHF. CDR3 sequence (DNA): TGTGCCACCCGGGGACAGGGCAACCAGCCCCAGCATTTT.

This chain links TRBV20-1 with TRBJ1-2; possible D gene TRBD1, 5 bases. The germline gives CDR1 DFQATT, CDR2 SNEGSKA (reference sequence). Trimming pared 3 bases from V and 3 bases from J, leaving 11 bases between. The CDR3 extends over 13 amino acids. CDR3: CSASPGWDYGYTF. CDR3 nucleotides: TGCAGTGCTAGTCCAGGGTGGGACTATGGCTACACCTTC.

This chain uses TRBV18 with TRBJ2-7; D unresolved. Germline CDR1 is KGHSH and CDR2 is LQKENI. This CDR3 spans 14 amino acids. V was pared by 6 bases and J by 3 bases, with 15 bases between. CDR3 amino acids: CASSPLNENYEQYF. CDR3 coding DNA: TGTGCCAGCTCGCCGCTGAATGAGAACTACGAGCAGTACTTC.

The chain has TRBV4-1 and TRBJ2-3; weak D call: TRBD2 (6 bases). Trimming removed 4 bases at V and 10 bases at J, with 15 bases between. CDR3 length: 13 amino acids. CDR1 is MGHRA and CDR2 is YSYEKL in the germline V gene. Here the CDR3 DNA reads TGCGCCAGCAGCCTCTTAATAGGAGGGGCGCAGTATTTT. It codes for CASSLLIGGAQYF.

This clone was observed a single time. V and J are TRBV7-9 and TRBJ1-1; tentatively, D is TRBD1 (6 bases). Between the trimmed V and J ends, which lost 5 bases and 1 base, there was a span of 11 bases. Germline V gives CDR1 SEHNR, CDR2 FQNEAQ (reference sequence). This CDR3 is 14 amino acids long. This CDR3 is CASSRGQPNTEAFF. The CDR3 DNA reads as TGTGCCAGCAGCCGAGGACAGCCGAACACTGAAGCTTTCTTT.

The V and J genes are TRBV10-3 and TRBJ2-6; D is ambiguous. There are 13 residues in the CDR3. The V gene lost 9 bases and the J gene lost 0 bases, with 6 bases spanning the gap. Germline loops: CDR1 ENHRY, CDR2 SYGVKD. CDR3 protein: CAIRSSGANVLTF. The CDR3 DNA reads TGTGCCATAAGGAGCTCTGGGGCCAACGTCCTGACTTTC.

The V gene is TRBV7-2, the J gene TRBJ1-5; D not resolved. Trimming removed 3 bases from V and 7 bases from J, with 10 bases in between. The CDR3 consists of 13 residues. Germline CDR1 reads SGHTA; CDR2 reads FQGNSA. The CDR3 sequence: CASSLGGAQPQHF. In DNA, the CDR3 is TGTGCCAGCAGCTTGGGAGGCGCCCAGCCCCAGCATTTT.

This clone occurred a few times. The rearrangement links TRBV19 to TRBJ2-7, with a possible D match to TRBD1 (6 bases). V was cut by 2 bases and J by 6 bases, with 14 bases left in between. Germline V gene sequence: CDR1 LNHDA, CDR2 SQIVND (reference sequence). The CDR3 spans 14 residues. This chain's CDR3 is CASSIQQGLGEQYF. The DNA for the CDR3 is TGTGCCAGTAGTATACAACAGGGCCTTGGCGAGCAGTACTTC.